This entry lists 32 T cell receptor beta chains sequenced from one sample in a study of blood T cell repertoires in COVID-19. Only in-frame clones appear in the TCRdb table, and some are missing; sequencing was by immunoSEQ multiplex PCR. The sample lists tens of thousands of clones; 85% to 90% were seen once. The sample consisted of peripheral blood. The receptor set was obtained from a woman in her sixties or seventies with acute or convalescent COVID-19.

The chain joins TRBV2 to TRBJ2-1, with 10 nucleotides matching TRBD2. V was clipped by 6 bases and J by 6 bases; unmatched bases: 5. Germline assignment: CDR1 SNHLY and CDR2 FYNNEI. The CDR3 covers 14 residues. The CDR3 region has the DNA TGTGCCAGCAGCCTGGGACTAGCGAGCAATGAGCAGTTCTTC. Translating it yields CASSLGLASNEQFF.

CDR3 coding DNA: TGCGCCAGCAGCCGGTCCGGGTTTGGTGACGAGCAGTACGTC. Its protein is CASSRSGFGDEQYV. The chain uses TRBV4-1 and TRBJ2-7; D gene uncertain. The CDR3 has 14 amino acids. Germline CDR1 MGHRA, CDR2 YSYEKL. Trimming left V 4 bases short and J 5 bases short, with 15 bases between.

CDR3 nucleotide sequence: TGTGCCAGCAGCCCTTCCCGGCTAGCGGAAGAGACCCAGTACTTC. Residues: CASSPSRLAEETQYF. This sequence joins TRBV7-9 and TRBJ2-5, with 7 bases identical to TRBD2. The CDR3 extends over 15 amino acids. V was pared by 5 bases and J by 3 bases, with 9 bases of the junction left unmatched. Germline assignment: CDR1 SEHNR and CDR2 FQNEAQ (reference sequence). The whole variable domain, remainder taken from reference TRBV7-9 and TRBJ2-5, is DTGVSQNPRHKITKRGQNVTFRCDPISEHNRLYWYRQTLGQGPEFLTYFQNEAQLEKSRLLSDRFSAERPKGSFSTLEIQRTEQGDSAMYLCASSPSRLAEETQYFGPGTRLLVL.

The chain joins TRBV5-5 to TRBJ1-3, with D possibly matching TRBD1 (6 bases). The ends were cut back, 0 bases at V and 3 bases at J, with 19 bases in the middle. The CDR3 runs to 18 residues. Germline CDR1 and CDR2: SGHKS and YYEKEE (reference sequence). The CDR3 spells CASSLVGPGGPFGNTIYF. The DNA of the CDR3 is TGTGCCAGCAGCTTGGTGGGGCCCGGGGGGCCCTTTGGAAACACCATATATTTT.

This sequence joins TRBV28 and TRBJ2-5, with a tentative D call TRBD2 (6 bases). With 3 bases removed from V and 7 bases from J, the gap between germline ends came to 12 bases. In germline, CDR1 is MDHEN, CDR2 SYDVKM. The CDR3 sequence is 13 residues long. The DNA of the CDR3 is TGTGCCAGCAGTTTCTCAGATAGCGGGACCCAGTACTTC. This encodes CASSFSDSGTQYF.

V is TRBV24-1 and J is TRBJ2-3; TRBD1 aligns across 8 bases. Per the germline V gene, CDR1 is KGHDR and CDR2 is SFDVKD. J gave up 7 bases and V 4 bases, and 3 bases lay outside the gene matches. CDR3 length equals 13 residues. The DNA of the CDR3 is TGTGCCACCAGTGAGGGGGACAGGCATACGCAGTATTTT. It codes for CATSEGDRHTQYF.

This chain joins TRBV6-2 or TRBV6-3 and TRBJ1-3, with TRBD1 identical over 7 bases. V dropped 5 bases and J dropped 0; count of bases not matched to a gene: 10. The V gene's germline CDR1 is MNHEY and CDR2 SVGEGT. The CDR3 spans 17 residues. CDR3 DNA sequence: TGTGCCAGCAGTGCCCTCCGACAGGGTCCCTCTGGAAACACCATATATTTT. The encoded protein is CASSALRQGPSGNTIYF.

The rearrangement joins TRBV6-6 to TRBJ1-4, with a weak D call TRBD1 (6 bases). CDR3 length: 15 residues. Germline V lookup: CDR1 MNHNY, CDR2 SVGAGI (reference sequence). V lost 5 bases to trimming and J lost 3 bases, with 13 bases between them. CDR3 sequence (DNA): TGTGCCAGCAGTCCCCGGGGGGGCGCTAATGAAAAACTGTTTTTT. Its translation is CASSPRGGANEKLFF.

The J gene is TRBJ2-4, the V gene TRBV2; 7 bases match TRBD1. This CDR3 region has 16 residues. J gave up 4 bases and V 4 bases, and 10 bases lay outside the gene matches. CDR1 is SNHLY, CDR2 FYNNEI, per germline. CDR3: CASSGGSGTVKNIQYF. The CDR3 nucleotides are TGTGCCAGCAGTGGAGGTTCCGGGACAGTGAAAAACATTCAGTACTTC.

The CDR3 loop is CASSKDSGGSADTQYF. The CDR3, as DNA: TGCGCCAGCAGCAAGGATAGCGGGGGCTCCGCAGATACGCAGTATTTT. The chain couples TRBV5-1 to TRBJ2-3; 9 nucleotides agree with TRBD2. This CDR3 comprises 16 residues. Trimming took 4 bases from V and 4 from J; bases not matched to a gene: 10. CDR1 is SGHRS and CDR2 is YFSETQ in the germline V gene.

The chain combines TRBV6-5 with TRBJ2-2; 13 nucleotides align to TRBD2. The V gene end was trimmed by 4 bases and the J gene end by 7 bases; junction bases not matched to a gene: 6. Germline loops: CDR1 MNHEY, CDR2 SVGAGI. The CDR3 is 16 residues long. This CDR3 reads CASSSTSGRRGGELFF. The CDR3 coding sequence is TGTGCCAGCAGTTCGACTAGCGGGAGGCGCGGCGGGGAGCTGTTTTTT.

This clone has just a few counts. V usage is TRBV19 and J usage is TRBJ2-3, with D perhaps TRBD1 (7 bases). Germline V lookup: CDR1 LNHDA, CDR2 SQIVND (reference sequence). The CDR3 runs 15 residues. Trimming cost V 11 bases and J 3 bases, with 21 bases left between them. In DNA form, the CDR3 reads TGTGCCTCTAAAGATGGCAGGGGGGCGACAGATACGCAGTATTTT. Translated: CASKDGRGATDTQYF.

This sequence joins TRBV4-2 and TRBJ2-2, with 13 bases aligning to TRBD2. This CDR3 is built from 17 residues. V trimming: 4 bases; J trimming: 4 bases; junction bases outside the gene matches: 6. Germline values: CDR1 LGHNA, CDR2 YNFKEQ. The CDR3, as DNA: TGTGCCAGCAGCCGCCGACTAGCGGGAGGTGGCACCGGGGAGCTGTTTTTT. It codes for CASSRRLAGGGTGELFF.

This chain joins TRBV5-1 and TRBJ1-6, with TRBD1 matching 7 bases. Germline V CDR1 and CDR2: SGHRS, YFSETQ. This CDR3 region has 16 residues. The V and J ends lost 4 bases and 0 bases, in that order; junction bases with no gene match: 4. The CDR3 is CASSQGGSSYNSPLHF. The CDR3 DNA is TGCGCCAGCAGCCAAGGGGGCAGCTCCTATAATTCACCCCTCCACTTT.

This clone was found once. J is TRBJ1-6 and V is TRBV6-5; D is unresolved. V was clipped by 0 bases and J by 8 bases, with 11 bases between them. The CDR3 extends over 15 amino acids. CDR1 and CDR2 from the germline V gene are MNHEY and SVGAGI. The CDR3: CASSYSERADSPLHF. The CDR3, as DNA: TGTGCCAGCAGTTACTCGGAGAGAGCGGATTCACCCCTCCACTTT.

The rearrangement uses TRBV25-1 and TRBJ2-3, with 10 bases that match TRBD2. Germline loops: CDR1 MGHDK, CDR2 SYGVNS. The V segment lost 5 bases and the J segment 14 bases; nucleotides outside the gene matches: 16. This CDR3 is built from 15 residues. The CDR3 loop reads CASSKEADSGGPPYF. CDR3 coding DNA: TGTGCCAGCAGTAAGGAGGCCGATAGCGGGGGGCCTCCGTATTTT. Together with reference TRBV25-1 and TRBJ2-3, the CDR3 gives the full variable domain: EADIYQTPRYLVIGTGKKITLECSQTMGHDKMYWYQQDPGMELHLIHYSYGVNSTEKGDLSSESTVSRIRTEHFPLTLESARPSHTSQYLCASSKEADSGGPPYFGPGTRLTVL.

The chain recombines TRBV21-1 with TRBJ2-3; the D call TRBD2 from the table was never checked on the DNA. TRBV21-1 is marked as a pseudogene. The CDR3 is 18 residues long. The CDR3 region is CASSTGLAGGPCRDTQYF. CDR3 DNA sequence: TGTGCCAGCAGCACGGGGCTAGCGGGAGGTCCGTGTAGGGATACGCAGTATTTT.

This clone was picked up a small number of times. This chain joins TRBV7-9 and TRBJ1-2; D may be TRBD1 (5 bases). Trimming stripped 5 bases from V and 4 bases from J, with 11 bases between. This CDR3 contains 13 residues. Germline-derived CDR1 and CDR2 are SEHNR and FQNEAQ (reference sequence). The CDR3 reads CASSPTRVYGYTF. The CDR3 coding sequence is TGTGCCAGCAGCCCGACCAGGGTCTATGGCTACACCTTC.

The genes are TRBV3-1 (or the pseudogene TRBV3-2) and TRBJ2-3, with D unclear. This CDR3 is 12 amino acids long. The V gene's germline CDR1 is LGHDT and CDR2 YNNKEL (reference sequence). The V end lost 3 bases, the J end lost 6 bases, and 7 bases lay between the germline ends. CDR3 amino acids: CASSHVGDTQYF. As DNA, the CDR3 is TGTGCCAGCAGCCATGTCGGGGATACGCAGTATTTT.

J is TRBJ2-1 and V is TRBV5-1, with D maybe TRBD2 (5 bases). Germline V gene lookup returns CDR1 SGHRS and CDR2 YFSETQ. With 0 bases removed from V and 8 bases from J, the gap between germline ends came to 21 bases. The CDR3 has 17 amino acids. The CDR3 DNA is TGCGCCAGCAGCTTGGGGGTAGCGTGGACTTTAGGGTATGAGCAGTTCTTC. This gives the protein CASSLGVAWTLGYEQFF.

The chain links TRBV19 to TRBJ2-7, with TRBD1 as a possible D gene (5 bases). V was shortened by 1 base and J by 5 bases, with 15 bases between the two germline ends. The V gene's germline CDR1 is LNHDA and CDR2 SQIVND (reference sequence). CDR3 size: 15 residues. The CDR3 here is CASSIARTYFDEQYV. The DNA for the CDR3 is TGTGCCAGTAGTATAGCCAGGACATACTTCGACGAGCAGTACGTC.

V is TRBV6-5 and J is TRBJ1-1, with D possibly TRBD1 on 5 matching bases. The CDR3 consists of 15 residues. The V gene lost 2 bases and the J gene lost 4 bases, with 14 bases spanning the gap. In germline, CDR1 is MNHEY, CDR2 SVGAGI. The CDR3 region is CASSYGGMGGTEAFF. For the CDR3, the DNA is TGTGCCAGCAGTTACGGGGGTATGGGGGGCACTGAAGCTTTCTTT.

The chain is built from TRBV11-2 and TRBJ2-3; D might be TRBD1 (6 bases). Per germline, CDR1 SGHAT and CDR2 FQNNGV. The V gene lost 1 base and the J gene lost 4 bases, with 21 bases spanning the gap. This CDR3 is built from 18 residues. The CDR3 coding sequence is TGTGCCAGCAGCTTAGTACCCGCGGCAGGGGAAGGTGCAGATACGCAGTATTTT. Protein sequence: CASSLVPAAGEGADTQYF.

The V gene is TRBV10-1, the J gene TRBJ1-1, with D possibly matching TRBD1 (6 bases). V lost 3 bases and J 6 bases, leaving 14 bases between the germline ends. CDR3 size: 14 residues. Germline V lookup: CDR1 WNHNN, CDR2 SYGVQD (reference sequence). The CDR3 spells CASSEGSNRAEAFF. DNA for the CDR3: TGCGCCAGCAGTGAAGGGTCGAACAGGGCTGAAGCTTTCTTT.

In DNA, the CDR3 is TGTGCCAGCTCATCTAGGACAGGGGGCTCAGCCGGGGCCAACGTCCTGACTTTC. This sequence encodes CASSSRTGGSAGANVLTF. The V gene is TRBV18, the J gene TRBJ2-6; 11 bases agree with TRBD1. This CDR3 has 18 residues. CDR1 KGHSH and CDR2 LQKENI come from the germline V gene. V shed 5 bases, J shed 4 bases, and the junction held 10 bases outside the gene matches.

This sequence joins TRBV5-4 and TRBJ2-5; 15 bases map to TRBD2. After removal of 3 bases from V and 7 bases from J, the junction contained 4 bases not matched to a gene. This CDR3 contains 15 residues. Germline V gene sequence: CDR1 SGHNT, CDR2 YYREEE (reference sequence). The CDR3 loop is CASSSGLAGGVTQYF. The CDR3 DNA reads TGTGCCAGCAGCTCCGGACTAGCGGGGGGGGTGACCCAGTACTTC.

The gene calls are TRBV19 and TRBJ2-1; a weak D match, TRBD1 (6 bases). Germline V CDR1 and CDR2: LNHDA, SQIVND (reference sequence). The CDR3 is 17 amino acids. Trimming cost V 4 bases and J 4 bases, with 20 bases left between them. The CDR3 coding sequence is TGTGCCAGTAGTAACGGGTGGGGATGGGGACAATACAATGAGCAGTTCTTC. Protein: CASSNGWGWGQYNEQFF.

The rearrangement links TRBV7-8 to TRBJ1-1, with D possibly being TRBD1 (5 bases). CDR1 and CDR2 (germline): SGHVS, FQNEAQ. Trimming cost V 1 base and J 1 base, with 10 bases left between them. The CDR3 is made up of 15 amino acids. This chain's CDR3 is CASSLVTGRNTEAFF. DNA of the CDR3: TGTGCCAGCAGCTTAGTCACAGGTCGGAACACTGAAGCTTTCTTT.

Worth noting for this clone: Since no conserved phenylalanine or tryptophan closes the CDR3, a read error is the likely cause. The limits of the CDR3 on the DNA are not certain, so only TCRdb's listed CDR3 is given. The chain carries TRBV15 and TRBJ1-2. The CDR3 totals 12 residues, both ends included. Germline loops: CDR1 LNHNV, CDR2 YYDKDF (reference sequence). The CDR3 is CATSRENDPGVI.

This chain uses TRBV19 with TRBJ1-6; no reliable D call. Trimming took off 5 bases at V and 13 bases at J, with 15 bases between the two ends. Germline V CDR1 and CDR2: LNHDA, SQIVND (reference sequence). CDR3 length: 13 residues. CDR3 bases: TGTGCCAGTAGTCCCGAGACAAGGTTGCCCCTCCACTTT. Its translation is CASSPETRLPLHF. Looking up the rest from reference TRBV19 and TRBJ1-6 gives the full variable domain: DGGITQSPKYLFRKEGQNVTLSCEQNLNHDAMYWYRQDPGQGLRLIYYSQIVNDFQKGDIAEGYSVSREKKESFPLTVTSAQKNPTAFYLCASSPETRLPLHFGNGTRLTVT.

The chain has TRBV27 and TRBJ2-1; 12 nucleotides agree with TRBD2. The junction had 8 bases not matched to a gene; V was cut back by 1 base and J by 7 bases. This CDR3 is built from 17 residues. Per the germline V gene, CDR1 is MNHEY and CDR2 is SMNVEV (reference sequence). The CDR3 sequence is CASSLLSSGGAGNEQFF. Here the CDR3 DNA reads TGTGCCAGCAGTTTATTGTCTAGCGGGGGGGCCGGGAATGAGCAGTTCTTC.

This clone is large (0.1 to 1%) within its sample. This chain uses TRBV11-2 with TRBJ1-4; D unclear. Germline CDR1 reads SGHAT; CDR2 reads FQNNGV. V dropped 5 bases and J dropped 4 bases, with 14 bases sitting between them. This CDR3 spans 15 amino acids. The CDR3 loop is CASSPRFGLNEKLFF. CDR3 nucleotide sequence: TGTGCCAGCAGCCCCCGGTTTGGGCTTAATGAAAAACTGTTTTTT.